This is a list of T cell receptor beta chains from one sample in a study of long-term antiretroviral therapy in people with HIV. Using immunoSEQ multiplex PCR, the repertoire was profiled, and TCRdb retains in-frame clones only, with some absent. The table includes about 42,000 clones, roughly 86% detected once. This specimen was unsorted PBMCs, taken 0.1 years before starting antiretroviral therapy. All receptors derive from a woman aged 50 to 60 with HIV. The CDR3 runs from the conserved cysteine through the conserved F or W. The D gene is left open where the match is weak. Clone size is stated in some rows and not others, as once, few, many or a class when expanded.

TRBJ1-1	.	.	TRBV7-8	TGTGCCAGCAGCTTAGGGGACCTGTGGGAGCTGAACACTGAAGCTTTCTTT	CASSLGDLWELNTEAFF
TRBJ2-2	.	.	TRBV9	TGTGCCAGCAGCGCGGGACCCGGCACCGGGGAGCTGTTTTTT	CASSAGPGTGELFF
TRBJ2-7	.	TRBD1	TRBV12-5	TGTGCTAGTGGTGCCCCACCGGGACAGCTCTCCTACGAGCAGTACTTC	CASGAPPGQLSYEQYF
TRBJ2-2	.	.	TRBV10-1	TGCGCCAGCAGTGGGGCAGGGCCCAACACCGGGGAGCTGTTTTTT	CASSGAGPNTGELFF
TRBJ1-3	.	.	TRBV5-1	TGCGCCAGCAGTCTTGGGGTGTCGACAGCTGGAAACACCATATATTTT	CASSLGVSTAGNTIYF
TRBJ1-5	.	.	TRBV19	TGTGCCAGTAGTATAGTTCAGGTAGTGCCCCAGCCCCAGCATTTT	CASSIVQVVPQPQHF
TRBJ1-2	.	.	TRBV10-3	TGTGCCATCAGTGAGTCCCGCGGTTATGGCTACACCTTC	CAISESRGYGYTF
TRBJ1-1	.	.	TRBV6-4	TGTGCCAGCAGTAGAACTAACACTGAAGCTTTCTTT	CASSRTNTEAFF
TRBJ1-3	.	.	TRBV9	TGTGCCAGCAGCGTAGGGAAGGGCTCTGGAAACACCATATATTTT	CASSVGKGSGNTIYF
TRBJ1-1	.	.	TRBV19	TGTGCCAGTAGTGGAGGGGGGAGCACTGAAGCTTTCTTT	CASSGGGSTEAFF
TRBJ2-7	.	TRBD1	TRBV11-2	TGTGCCAGCAGCTTTCCCACAGGGGAATCCTACGAGCAGTACTTC	CASSFPTGESYEQYF
TRBJ2-1	.	.	TRBV19	TGTGCCAGTAGTATGCGGCCTATCAATGAGCAGTTCTTC	CASSMRPINEQFF
TRBJ2-4	once	TRBD2	TRBV27	TGTGCCAGCAGTTTGTCCGGGGGGGCCAAAAACATTCAGTACTTC	CASSLSGGAKNIQYF
TRBJ1-2	.	.	TRBV5-3	TGTGCCAGAAGCGCAGGGCCGCAAAATGGCTACACCTTC	CARSAGPQNGYTF
TRBJ2-2	.	.	TRBV6-1	TGTGCCAGCAGTGGGATCTTGGCCGGGGAGCTGTTTTTT	CASSGILAGELFF
TRBJ1-5	.	.	TRBV4-2	TGTGCCAGCAGCCAAGATTCAAACCAGCCCCAGCATTTT	CASSQDSNQPQHF
TRBJ1-1	few	.	TRBV5-4	TGTGCCAGCAGGCTCCTTCTCGGGGACACTGAAGCTTTCTTT	CASRLLLGDTEAFF
TRBJ1-5	.	.	TRBV6-1	TGTGCCAGCAGTGAAGCCGGGGGGTGGGGCAATCAGCCCCAGCATTTT	CASSEAGGWGNQPQHF
TRBJ2-5	.	TRBD1	TRBV5-6	TGTGCCAGCAGCTTGGTGGGGACAGGGCTTCAAGAGACCCAGTACTTC	CASSLVGTGLQETQYF
TRBJ1-2	.	.	TRBV7-9	TGTGCCAGCAGCTTGGCGGCTAACTATGGCTACACCTTC	CASSLAANYGYTF
TRBJ2-2	.	.	TRBV4-2	TGTGCCAGCAGCCAAGAGGCAAGAAACACCGGGGAGCTGTTTTTT	CASSQEARNTGELFF
TRBJ2-6	.	.	TRBV5-6	TGTGCCAGCAGCTTGGCCGACACCGTCCCTGGGGCCAACGTCCTGACTTTC	CASSLADTVPGANVLTF
TRBJ2-7	.	.	TRBV6-5	TGTGCCAGCAGTTATCGGCGGTCAGCGGGTGAGCAGTACTTC	CASSYRRSAGEQYF
TRBJ1-2	.	TRBD1	TRBV9	TGTGCCAGCAGCTCGGGACAGCGGCAGGGCTACACCTTC	CASSSGQRQGYTF
TRBJ2-3	.	.	TRBV10-3	TGTGCCATCAGTGAGAAAGAAGCGAATACGCAGTATTTT	CAISEKEANTQYF
TRBJ1-6	.	.	TRBV7-8	TGTGCCAGCAGCGACTACGAGTGGGGGGCAGCCCAGCCCCCCCTCCACTTT	CASSDYEWGAAQPPLHF
TRBJ2-2	.	.	TRBV6-6	TGTGCCAGCGGGGGAGCGAACACCGGGGAGCTGTTTTTT	CASGGANTGELFF
TRBJ1-2	few	TRBD1	TRBV2	TGTGCCAGCCGAGGCCCCATAGGACAGGGGCACTATGGCTACACCTTC	CASRGPIGQGHYGYTF